The clone carrying this T cell receptor (beta chain) was counted only a few times. These data come from a study of blood T cell repertoires in COVID-19. Looking at the study overall: The study drew acute and convalescent COVID-19 samples from the United States, Italy and Spain. PBMCs, B-cell-depleted T cells, or T cells provided the cDNA or gDNA that made up the material.

This CDR3 is built from 13 residues. Germline V CDR1 and CDR2: MNHEY, SVGAGI. Trimming left V 6 bases short and J 0 bases short, with 6 bases between. In the original processing: The authors estimated nucleated cell counts from reference gene primer amplification. Only in-frame clones appear in the TCRdb table, and some are missing; sequencing was by immunoSEQ multiplex PCR. That table gives V, J and clone size, and the DNA gave D and trimming. This sample carries some 52,000 clones, approximately 90% of them seen once, and the ten largest clones take around 30%. The rearrangement uses TRBV6-5 and TRBJ1-5; D ambiguous. This TCR was recovered from a human donor in a cohort sampled during active COVID-19. Sample: peripheral blood. The CDR3, as DNA: TGTGCCAGCAGGGGCTATAGCAATCAGCCCCAGCATTTT. Translated, it gives CASRGYSNQPQHF.